Shown below are 7 T cell receptor beta chains from a single sample sequenced in a study of blood T cell repertoires in COVID-19. The data were produced by immunoSEQ multiplex PCR, yet TCRdb's version contains in-frame clones alone and is incomplete. This sample has under 120,000 clones, with approximately 81% found just once. The sample consisted of peripheral blood. The receptors were sampled from a human donor in a cohort sampled during active COVID-19.

V and J are TRBV6-2 or TRBV6-3 and TRBJ2-2; 7 bases fit TRBD1. This CDR3 is 14 amino acids long. Germline CDR1 and CDR2: MNHEY and SVGEGT. V shed 5 bases, J shed 6 bases, and the junction held 6 bases outside the gene matches. The CDR3 is CASSPGQWSGELFF. The CDR3 DNA reads TGTGCCAGCAGTCCGGGACAGTGGTCCGGGGAGCTGTTTTTT.

The chain links TRBV10-3 to TRBJ2-7; TRBD1 matches 7 bases. CDR3 length equals 18 residues. Germline V gene data show CDR1 as ENHRY and CDR2 as SYGVKD. V lost 0 bases, J lost 2 bases, and 13 bases stayed unmatched. The CDR3 sequence is CAISESSQELTGAYEQYF. The CDR3, as DNA: TGTGCCATCAGTGAGTCGTCACAAGAGCTTACAGGGGCCTACGAGCAGTACTTC.

This chain uses TRBV5-6 with TRBJ2-5, with 7 nucleotides matching TRBD2. V shed 4 bases and J 5 bases; nucleotides not matched to a gene: 8. Germline CDR1 is SGHDT and CDR2 is YYEEEE. The length of the CDR3 is 14 residues. The CDR3 is CASSPGVGRETQYF. The CDR3 DNA follows: TGTGCCAGCAGCCCTGGGGTCGGGAGGGAGACCCAGTACTTC.

The chain uses TRBV19 and TRBJ2-7; 7 bases line up with TRBD2. The germline V gene has CDR1 LNHDA and CDR2 SQIVND (reference sequence). This CDR3 contains 13 residues. The V and J ends lost 3 bases and 5 bases, in that order; junction bases with no gene match: 4. CDR3 region: CASSMFREDEQYF. The CDR3, as DNA: TGTGCCAGTAGTATGTTCCGGGAGGACGAGCAGTACTTC.

This clone was seen a single time. The chain joins TRBV9 to TRBJ2-1, with no clear D. This CDR3 is 15 amino acids long. Germline V CDR1 and CDR2: SGDLS, YYNGEE. Between the trimmed V and J ends, which lost 0 bases and 1 base, there was a span of 8 bases. CDR3: CASSVGQDSYNEQFF. In DNA form, the CDR3 reads TGTGCCAGCAGCGTAGGGCAGGATTCCTACAATGAGCAGTTCTTC.

The CDR3 DNA is TGTGCCAGCAGCTCAATAGTAGCTAATGAAAAACTGTTTTTT. It specifies CASSSIVANEKLFF. The rearrangement joins TRBV5-5 to TRBJ1-4; no clear D gene. Deletions cut 3 bases from V and 3 bases from J, with 9 bases between. From germline, CDR1 is SGHKS and CDR2 YYEKEE (reference sequence). This CDR3 region has 14 residues. The full variable domain, with the rest looked up from reference TRBV5-5 and TRBJ1-4, is DAGVTQSPTHLIKTRGQQVTLRCSPISGHKSVSWYQQVLGQGPQFIFQYYEKEERGRGNFPDRFSARQFPNYSSELNVNALLLGDSALYLCASSSIVANEKLFFGSGTQLSVL.

The V call is TRBV28, the J call TRBJ2-7, with a tentative D call TRBD1 (5 bases). The CDR3 is made up of 15 amino acids. Trimming left V 5 bases short and J 2 bases short, with 16 bases between. Germline lookup yields CDR1 MDHEN and CDR2 SYDVKM. CDR3 sequence (DNA): TGTGCCAGCAGTACTGGACATGGCTCGGCCTACGAGCAGTACTTC. Amino acids: CASSTGHGSAYEQYF.